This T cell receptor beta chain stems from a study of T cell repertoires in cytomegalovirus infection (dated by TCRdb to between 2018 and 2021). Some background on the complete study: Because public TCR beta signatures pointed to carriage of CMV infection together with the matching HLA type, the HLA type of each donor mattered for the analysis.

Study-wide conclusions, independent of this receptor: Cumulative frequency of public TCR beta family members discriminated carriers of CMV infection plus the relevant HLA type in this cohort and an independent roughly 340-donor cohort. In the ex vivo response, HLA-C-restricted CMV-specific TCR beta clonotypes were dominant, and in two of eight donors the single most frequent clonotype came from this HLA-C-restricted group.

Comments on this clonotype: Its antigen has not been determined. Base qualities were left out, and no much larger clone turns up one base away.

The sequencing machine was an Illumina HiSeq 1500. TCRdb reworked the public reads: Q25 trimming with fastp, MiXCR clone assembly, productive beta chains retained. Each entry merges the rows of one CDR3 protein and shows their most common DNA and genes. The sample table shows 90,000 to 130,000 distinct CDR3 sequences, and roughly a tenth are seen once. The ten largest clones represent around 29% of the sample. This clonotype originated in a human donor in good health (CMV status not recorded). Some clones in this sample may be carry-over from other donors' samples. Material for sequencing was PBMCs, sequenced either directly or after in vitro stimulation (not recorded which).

The DNA is as follows: TGCGCCAGCAGCTGGGGCCTGTCCAATGAGCAGTTCTTC. Translated, this gives CASSWGLSNEQFF. Here the chain combines TRBV5-1 and TRBJ2-1; the D gene is possibly TRBD1, with 5 bases matching. From the cysteine through the phenylalanine, the CDR3 covers 13 amino acids. Only the CDR3 DNA is retained, 39 bases long and in frame from the first base. V loses 3 bases, J loses 6 bases, and the germline ends lie 10 bases apart. CDR1 is given as SGHRS and CDR2 as YFSETQ, both from the germline V gene.